Listed below are T cell receptor beta chains from one sample, sequenced in a study of blood T cells in healthy people across ages. A single record per CDR3 protein comes from TCRdb applying MiXCR to the 5' RACE reads. The sample consists of 1,800,000 or so distinct CDR3 sequences, roughly two fifths of them appearing once. Sample: blood. The receptors were gathered from a human donor in good health. The CDR3 runs from the conserved cysteine through the conserved F or W. Each record gives: V gene, CDR3 protein.

V: TRBV4-2; CDR3: CASSQDIRGVDNEQFF
V: TRBV13; CDR3: CASSLDVTGAYNEQFF
V: TRBV12-3/TRBV12-4; CDR3: CASTGLSDTQYF
V: TRBV7-6; CDR3: CASSFGGGRDYEQYF
V: TRBV3-1; CDR3: CASSQDWLFEQYF
V: TRBV7-2; CDR3: CASSLARGTGQETQYF
V: TRBV7-8; CDR3: CASSLVTGRDGYTF
V: TRBV5-1; CDR3: CASSPRGTSGGHNEQFF
V: TRBV5-1; CDR3: CASSKGQGVYEQYF
V: TRBV5-5; CDR3: CASSPALTGTHQPQHF